This TCR beta chain was found in a study of blood T cell repertoires in COVID-19. Study-level background: The analysed material was cDNA or gDNA that came from T cells, B-cell-depleted T cells, or PBMCs.

This clone turned up a few times. Recruitment covered about two dozen US areas and drew participants whose ages spanned about 18 to 100 years. Symptom resolution, clearance, or two negative PCRs marked the recovered donors of Cohort 3. The CDR3 is made up of 14 amino acids. V trimming: 4 bases; J trimming: 7 bases; junction bases outside the gene matches: 9. Germline V gene data show CDR1 as SGHDT and CDR2 as YYEEEE. Original handling: The assay estimated nucleated cells by amplifying reference gene primers. Clones were sequenced by immunoSEQ multiplex PCR, and TCRdb holds only the in-frame ones, with some missing. V and J calls and clone size follow that table, whereas D and trimming were derived from the DNA. The sample contains fewer than 250,000 clones, roughly 80% of which appear only once.

The V gene is TRBV5-6, the J gene TRBJ1-1; 8 bases are shared with TRBD1. Sequencing used PBMCs or T cells enriched from blood (not recorded which). This clonotype was sampled from a woman aged 30 to 39 who had recovered from COVID-19. The CDR3 is CASSRDRRPHEAFF. CDR3 coding DNA: TGTGCCAGCAGCCGGGACAGGCGGCCTCATGAAGCTTTCTTT.